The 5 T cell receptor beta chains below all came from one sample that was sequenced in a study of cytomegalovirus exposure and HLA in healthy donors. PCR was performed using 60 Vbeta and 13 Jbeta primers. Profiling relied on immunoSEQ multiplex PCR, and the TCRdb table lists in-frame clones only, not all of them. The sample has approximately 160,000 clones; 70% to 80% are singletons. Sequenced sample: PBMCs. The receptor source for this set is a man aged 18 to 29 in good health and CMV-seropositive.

The CDR3 DNA is TGTGCCAGCAGCTTCGTTGATCGGGAAACCTACGAGCAGTACTTC. It specifies CASSFVDRETYEQYF. The V and J genes are TRBV7-9 and TRBJ2-7; maybe TRBD2 (5 bases). Germline assignment: CDR1 SEHNR and CDR2 FQNEAQ (reference sequence). Trimming shortened V by 3 bases and J by 2 bases, and 14 bases separated the two germline ends. The CDR3 is made up of 15 amino acids.

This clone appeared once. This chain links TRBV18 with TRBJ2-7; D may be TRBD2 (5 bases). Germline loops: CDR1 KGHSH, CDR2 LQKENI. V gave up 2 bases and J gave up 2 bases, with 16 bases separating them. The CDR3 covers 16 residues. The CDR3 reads CASSPGGPKTTYEQYF. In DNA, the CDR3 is TGTGCCAGCTCACCAGGAGGACCCAAGACAACCTACGAGCAGTACTTC.

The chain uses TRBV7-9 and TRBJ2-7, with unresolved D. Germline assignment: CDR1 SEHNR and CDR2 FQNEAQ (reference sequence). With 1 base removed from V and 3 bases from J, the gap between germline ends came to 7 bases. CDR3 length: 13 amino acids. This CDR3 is CASSLGYGYEQYF. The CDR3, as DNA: TGTGCCAGCAGCTTAGGGTACGGCTACGAGCAGTACTTC.

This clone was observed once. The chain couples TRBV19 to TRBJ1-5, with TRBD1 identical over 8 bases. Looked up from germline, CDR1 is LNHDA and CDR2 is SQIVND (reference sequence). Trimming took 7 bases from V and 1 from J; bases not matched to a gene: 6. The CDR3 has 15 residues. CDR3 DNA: TGTGCCAGTACCCCGACAGGGGCGAGCAATCAGCCCCAGCATTTT. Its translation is CASTPTGASNQPQHF.

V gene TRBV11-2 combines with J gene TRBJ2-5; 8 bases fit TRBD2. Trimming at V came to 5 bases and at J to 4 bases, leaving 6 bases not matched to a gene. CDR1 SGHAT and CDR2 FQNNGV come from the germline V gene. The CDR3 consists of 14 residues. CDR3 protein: CASSRSSGRETQYF. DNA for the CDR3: TGTGCCAGCAGCCGATCGAGCGGGAGAGAGACCCAGTACTTC.